These 19 T cell receptor beta chains came from one sample sequenced in a study of T-cell reconstitution after alpha-beta-depleted transplantation in children. The authors prepared the TCRbeta library with unique molecular identifiers. TCRdb reprocessed the PCR reads via MiXCR and lists one record per CDR3 protein. The repertoire includes 700,000 or so distinct CDR3 sequences, under 15% of them detected once, and 0.75% to 0.85% sits in the top ten. The starting material was PBMCs, obtained before TCRalphabeta/CD19-depleted stem cell transplant. These receptors originate from a girl aged 2 to 9 with congenital amegakaryocytic thrombocytopenia, due to receive a stem cell transplant.

This clonotype was seen at least ten times. The genes are TRBV29-1 and TRBJ2-2; TRBD2 is a possible D gene (5 bases). V was clipped by 6 bases and J by 6 bases, with 14 bases between them. Germline V gene data show CDR1 as SQVTM and CDR2 as ANQGSEA. The CDR3 is 13 amino acids. The CDR3 DNA is TGCAGCGTACAAATGTCGAGGGCCGGGGAGCTGTTTTTT. It yields the protein CSVQMSRAGELFF.

This clonotype turned up a few times. This chain uses TRBV20-1 with TRBJ2-7; unclear D gene. CDR1 is DFQATT, CDR2 SNEGSKA, per germline (reference sequence). CDR3 size: 13 residues. Trimming shortened V by 4 bases and J by 3 bases, and 13 bases separated the two germline ends. DNA of the CDR3: TGCAGTGCTACTCAGGTCGATTTCTACGAGCAGTACTTC. Translated, it gives CSATQVDFYEQYF.

In this sample, this clonotype turned up a few times. DNA of the CDR3: TGCGCCAGCAGCCATGCTAGCGGGAGGGCCAATGAGCAGTTCTTC. It encodes CASSHASGRANEQFF. The chain combines TRBV4-1 with TRBJ2-1; 12 positions match TRBD2. Germline V gene lookup returns CDR1 MGHRA and CDR2 YSYEKL. The CDR3 has 15 amino acids. V lost 3 bases, J lost 6 bases, and 3 bases stayed unmatched.

In its sample, this clonotype was seen a few times. V gene TRBV12-3 or TRBV12-4 combines with J gene TRBJ2-2; TRBD1 might be the D (5 bases). This CDR3 comprises 14 residues. V was trimmed by 6 bases and J by 4 bases, leaving 12 bases between them. In DNA form, the CDR3 reads TGTGCCAGCAGCAGGGCCTGGGGCACCGGGGAGCTGTTTTTT. It translates to CASSRAWGTGELFF.

The V gene is TRBV20-1, the J gene TRBJ2-7, with TRBD1 matching 11 bases. The CDR3 runs to 17 residues. V shed 1 base and J 4 bases; nucleotides not matched to a gene: 12. The germline CDR1 and CDR2 sequences are DFQATT and SNEGSKA (reference sequence). The CDR3 spells CSARGRKRGQGVYEQYF. CDR3 nucleotide sequence: TGCAGTGCTAGAGGACGAAAAAGGGGACAGGGGGTATACGAGCAGTACTTC.

In this sample, this clonotype turned up many times. V and J are TRBV29-1 and TRBJ1-5, with 7 nucleotides matching TRBD1. Losses at the gene ends were 4 bases for V and 2 bases for J; bases not matched to a gene: 5. This CDR3 spans 14 amino acids. Looked up from germline, CDR1 is SQVTM and CDR2 is ANQGSEA. The CDR3 DNA reads as TGCAGCGTTGGATGGGACAGAGGCAATCAGCCCCAGCATTTT. This sequence encodes CSVGWDRGNQPQHF.

The chain employs TRBV24-1 and TRBJ2-1; D is possibly TRBD2 (6 bases). Trimming stripped 5 bases from V and 2 bases from J, with 18 bases between. CDR3 length: 17 residues. Germline loops: CDR1 KGHDR, CDR2 SFDVKD. CDR3 bases: TGTGCCACCAGTGGGGTAACCGGGACTCGAACCTACAATGAGCAGTTCTTC. As protein: CATSGVTGTRTYNEQFF.

This clonotype was picked up many times. Germline is not matched at one junction end, which may reflect a read error. V usage is TRBV7-2 and J usage is TRBJ2-5, with D perhaps TRBD1 or TRBD2 (6 bases each). Germline CDR1 reads SGHTA; CDR2 reads FQGNSA. This CDR3 has 14 amino acids. CDR3 loop: CANSFIGGHETQYF. CDR3 nucleotides: TGTGCCAACAGCTTCATTGGGGGGCACGAGACCCAGTACTTC.

This clonotype was seen at least ten times. The chain links TRBV12-3 or TRBV12-4 to TRBJ2-1; D is perhaps TRBD2 (6 bases). The CDR3 length is 15 residues. The ends were cut back, 6 bases at V and 3 bases at J, with 15 bases in the middle. CDR3 amino acids: CASSTAGLVYNEQFF. Here the CDR3 DNA reads TGTGCCAGCAGCACTGCGGGACTCGTCTACAATGAGCAGTTCTTC.

This chain links TRBV19 with TRBJ2-7, with 8 nucleotides matching TRBD2. The CDR3 is 16 amino acids. The V and J ends lost 3 bases and 6 bases, in that order; junction bases with no gene match: 13. CDR1 and CDR2 from the germline V gene are LNHDA and SQIVND (reference sequence). CDR3 nucleotide sequence: TGTGCCAGTAGTATCGGCCCGGGCACTAGCGGCGCCGAGCAGTACTTC. It translates to CASSIGPGTSGAEQYF.

This clonotype was detected many times. The chain carries TRBV3-1 and TRBJ2-7; D not resolved. The CDR3 consists of 16 residues. Germline V gene data show CDR1 as LGHDT and CDR2 as YNNKEL (reference sequence). V lost 2 bases and J 6 bases, leaving 20 bases between the germline ends. In DNA, the CDR3 is TGTGCCAGCAGCCAACCCGACAAGTGGGCCTTCTCCGAGCAGTACTTC. It codes for CASSQPDKWAFSEQYF.

The chain couples TRBV7-6 to TRBJ1-3; 10 positions match TRBD1. CDR1 is SGHVS, CDR2 FNYEAQ, per germline. V lost 2 bases, J lost 0 bases, and 4 bases stayed unmatched. The CDR3 has 17 residues. CDR3: CASSLMRDRGSGNTIYF. CDR3 nucleotide sequence: TGTGCCAGCAGCTTAATGAGGGACAGGGGCTCTGGAAACACCATATATTTT.

V usage is TRBV7-8 and J usage is TRBJ1-1; D call uncertain. This CDR3 region has 14 residues. With 5 bases removed from V and 0 bases from J, the gap between germline ends came to 10 bases. Germline V gives CDR1 SGHVS, CDR2 FQNEAQ. CDR3 sequence reads: CASSRGNLNTEAFF. The DNA for the CDR3 is TGTGCCAGCAGCAGAGGGAATTTGAACACTGAAGCTTTCTTT.

The chain joins TRBV28 to TRBJ2-4; D possibly corresponds to TRBD2 (5 bases). This CDR3 comprises 15 residues. With 1 base removed from V and 8 bases from J, the gap between germline ends came to 15 bases. Looked up from germline, CDR1 is MDHEN and CDR2 is SYDVKM. The CDR3 here is CASSLLRENRDIQYF. The CDR3 DNA is TGTGCCAGCAGTTTATTGAGGGAAAATAGGGACATTCAGTACTTC.

The rearrangement joins TRBV10-3 to TRBJ1-5; no definite D call. Germline V lookup: CDR1 ENHRY, CDR2 SYGVKD. Between the trimmed V and J ends, which lost 3 bases and 4 bases, there was a span of 10 bases. CDR3 length: 14 residues. The CDR3 loop is CAISEGGRNQPQHF. CDR3 DNA: TGTGCCATCAGTGAAGGAGGGCGGAATCAGCCCCAGCATTTT.

The chain joins TRBV4-1 to TRBJ2-5; no reliable D call. Germline CDR1 is MGHRA and CDR2 is YSYEKL. The V and J ends lost 3 bases and 4 bases respectively, with 9 bases between them. The CDR3 contains 13 residues. CDR3 sequence reads: CASSQAIIETQYF. The DNA for the CDR3 is TGCGCCAGCAGCCAGGCAATCATAGAGACCCAGTACTTC.

The J gene is TRBJ1-5, the V gene TRBV7-2; no definite D call. Trimming cost V 5 bases and J 6 bases, with 14 bases left between them. Germline CDR1 SGHTA, CDR2 FQGNSA. The length of the CDR3 is 14 residues. CDR3 sequence reads: CASSQDPAGQPQHF. CDR3 in DNA: TGTGCCAGCAGCCAGGACCCTGCCGGTCAGCCCCAGCATTTT.

This clonotype was counted at least ten times. The chain links TRBV3-1 to TRBJ2-1; D is unresolved. Between the trimmed V and J ends, which lost 6 bases and 1 base, there was a span of 16 bases. This CDR3 has 16 residues. Germline V gene sequence: CDR1 LGHDT, CDR2 YNNKEL (reference sequence). This CDR3 is CASSQKKLFSYNEQFF. CDR3 bases: TGTGCCAGCAGTCAAAAGAAGTTGTTTTCCTACAATGAGCAGTTCTTC.

A remark on this clonotype: The conserved final phenylalanine or tryptophan is absent from the CDR3, which likely points to a read error. V is TRBV27 and J is TRBJ2-1; 7 bases match TRBD1. V shed 2 bases and J 2 bases; nucleotides not matched to a gene: 3. The germline V gene encodes CDR1 MNHEY and CDR2 SMNVEV (reference sequence). The CDR3 consists of 15 residues. The CDR3 region is CASSLPGTAYNEQFS. The CDR3 DNA reads TGTGCCAGCAGTTTACCCGGGACAGCCTACAATGAGCAGTTCTCC.